The 20 T cell receptor beta chains below all came from one sample that was sequenced in a study of blood T cell repertoires in COVID-19. Sequencing was performed with immunoSEQ multiplex PCR; in TCRdb, only in-frame clones are kept and a portion is missing. The profile shows 150,000 to 200,000 clones, approximately 86% of them singletons. Sequenced input: peripheral blood. The origin of the receptors is a man in his 70s with acute or convalescent COVID-19.

This clone has a single count. The chain carries TRBV2 and TRBJ2-7; TRBD2 is a possible D gene (5 bases). V dropped 5 bases and J dropped 2 bases, with 13 bases sitting between them. The CDR3 covers 14 residues. Per germline, CDR1 SNHLY and CDR2 FYNNEI. CDR3 protein: CASSPGGRAYEQYF. The CDR3 DNA is TGTGCCAGCAGTCCGGGTGGGCGGGCCTACGAGCAGTACTTC.

The chain uses TRBV2 and TRBJ1-1, with D unresolved. The V end was cut by 5 bases, the J end by 0 bases, with 10 bases between. Germline CDR1 SNHLY, CDR2 FYNNEI. The CDR3 has 14 amino acids. In nucleotides, the CDR3 is TGTGCCAGCAGTCTAGTGTCTATGAACACTGAAGCTTTCTTT. It is translated as CASSLVSMNTEAFF.

Note on this clone: This CDR3 is also generated by other DNA sequences in the sample. This chain uses TRBV14 with TRBJ2-7; the D gene is possibly TRBD1 (5 bases). The CDR3 loop spans 13 amino acids. Trimming left V 5 bases short and J 5 bases short, with 13 bases between. The germline gives CDR1 SGHDN, CDR2 FVKESK. The chain's CDR3 is CASSSVTADEQYF. As DNA, the CDR3 is TGTGCCAGCAGCTCAGTGACAGCCGACGAGCAGTACTTC. Complete variable domain (other parts from reference TRBV14 and TRBJ2-7): EAGVTQFPSHSVIEKGQTVTLRCDPISGHDNLYWYRRVMGKEIKFLLHFVKESKQDESGMPNNRFLAERTGGTYSTLKVQPAELEDSGVYFCASSSVTADEQYFGPGTRLTVT.

As DNA, the CDR3 is TGTGCCAGCAGCCCCGGGACAGGAGGAAACACCATATATTTT. As protein: CASSPGTGGNTIYF. The chain carries TRBV5-5 and TRBJ1-3; TRBD1 aligns across 8 bases. The CDR3 is 14 amino acids. CDR1 and CDR2 from the germline V gene are SGHKS and YYEKEE (reference sequence). J was trimmed by 4 bases and V by 4 bases; bases with no gene match: 4.

This clone has a single count. The V gene is TRBV5-4, the J gene TRBJ2-7, with D possibly being TRBD2 (6 bases). Trimming cost V 1 base and J 4 bases, with 15 bases left between them. The CDR3 length is 15 residues. Looked up from germline, CDR1 is SGHNT and CDR2 is YYREEE (reference sequence). The CDR3 DNA sequence: TGTGCCAGCAGCTTGAGTGGCGGGGTAGGGTACGAGCAGTACTTC. Encoded protein: CASSLSGGVGYEQYF.

This clone is a singleton in its sample. The V gene is TRBV19, the J gene TRBJ2-6; possibly TRBD2 for D (7 bases). Germline CDR1 and CDR2: LNHDA and SQIVND (reference sequence). This CDR3 is 17 amino acids long. The germline V and J ends were trimmed by 7 bases and 0 bases, with 16 bases remaining between them. Here the CDR3 reads CASTPRGGFSGANVLTF. The CDR3 DNA is TGTGCCAGTACCCCGAGGGGGGGGTTCTCTGGGGCCAACGTCCTGACTTTC.

V gene TRBV20-1 combines with J gene TRBJ2-3; possibly TRBD2 for D (5 bases). The CDR3 is made up of 14 amino acids. The germline CDR1 and CDR2 sequences are DFQATT and SNEGSKA (reference sequence). V was shortened by 3 bases and J by 5 bases, with 15 bases between the two germline ends. This CDR3 reads CSASGRLAVDTQYF. CDR3 nucleotide sequence: TGCAGTGCTAGTGGGCGCCTAGCCGTAGATACGCAGTATTTT.

The V and J genes are TRBV6-2 or TRBV6-3 and TRBJ1-5; weak D call: TRBD1 (5 bases). This CDR3 region has 19 residues. Germline loops: CDR1 MNHEY, CDR2 SVGEGT. V was trimmed by 2 bases and J by 2 bases, leaving 22 bases between them. CDR3 coding DNA: TGTGCCAGCAGTTACGAAGTAACACGGGCCGGGGGAGGCAATCAGCCCCAGCATTTT. It translates to CASSYEVTRAGGGNQPQHF.

The V call is TRBV5-5, the J call TRBJ1-1; D not certain. The CDR3 spans 15 residues. The V end lost 4 bases, the J end lost 0 bases, and 13 bases lay between the germline ends. Germline lookup yields CDR1 SGHKS and CDR2 YYEKEE (reference sequence). CDR3 nucleotide sequence: TGTGCCAGCAGCCGTCTAGCCTCCTTGAACACTGAAGCTTTCTTT. It codes for CASSRLASLNTEAFF.

V usage is TRBV5-4 and J usage is TRBJ2-3, with TRBD2 as a possible D gene (6 bases). CDR1 SGHNT and CDR2 YYREEE come from the germline V gene (reference sequence). CDR3 length: 15 residues. With 3 bases removed from V and 1 base from J, the gap between germline ends came to 12 bases. The CDR3 loop reads CASSSRSGGTDTQYF. The CDR3 coding sequence is TGTGCCAGCAGCTCCCGATCGGGAGGCACAGATACGCAGTATTTT.

This chain uses TRBV5-1 with TRBJ2-2; 10 bases line up with TRBD2. Germline-derived CDR1 and CDR2 are SGHRS and YFSETQ. The length of the CDR3 is 18 residues. V dropped 0 bases and J dropped 0; count of bases not matched to a gene: 5. DNA of the CDR3: TGCGCCAGCAGCTTGGAACTAGCGGGAAGCGCGAACACCGGGGAGCTGTTTTTT. Its translation is CASSLELAGSANTGELFF.

V is TRBV7-9 and J is TRBJ1-2; D is ambiguous. V was pared by 5 bases and J by 3 bases, with 7 bases between. The CDR3 consists of 12 residues. Germline CDR1 and CDR2: SEHNR and FQNEAQ (reference sequence). The CDR3: CASSPQDYGYTF. In DNA, the CDR3 is TGTGCCAGCAGCCCCCAGGACTATGGCTACACCTTC. Variable domain in full (rest from reference TRBV7-9 and TRBJ1-2): DTGVSQNPRHKITKRGQNVTFRCDPISEHNRLYWYRQTLGQGPEFLTYFQNEAQLEKSRLLSDRFSAERPKGSFSTLEIQRTEQGDSAMYLCASSPQDYGYTFGSGTRLTVV.

J is TRBJ1-6 and V is TRBV7-3, with 7 nucleotides matching TRBD1. Germline CDR1 SGHTA, CDR2 FQGTGA. The CDR3 covers 15 residues. J lost 5 bases, V lost 6 bases, and 7 bases had no gene match. The CDR3 protein is CASRIETGNNSPLHF. CDR3 nucleotides: TGTGCCAGCAGGATCGAGACAGGGAATAATTCACCCCTCCACTTT.

The chain combines TRBV9 with TRBJ2-3, with 10 positions matching TRBD2. The CDR3 has 15 residues. V lost 4 bases and J lost 1; bases outside the gene matches: 3. CDR1 is SGDLS and CDR2 is YYNGEE in the germline V gene. The CDR3, as DNA: TGTGCCAGCAGCTTCGGACTAGCGGGCACAGATACGCAGTATTTT. Translated, it gives CASSFGLAGTDTQYF.

The V gene is TRBV7-9, the J gene TRBJ2-2; the D gene is possibly TRBD1 (6 bases). The length of the CDR3 is 14 residues. Trimming took 3 bases from V and 4 from J, leaving 9 bases between them. Looked up from germline, CDR1 is SEHNR and CDR2 is FQNEAQ (reference sequence). CDR3 coding DNA: TGTGCCAGCAGCTTCGCAGGGGCCACCGGGGAGCTGTTTTTT. Translated, it gives CASSFAGATGELFF.

The V and J genes are TRBV29-1 and TRBJ2-2; D is possibly TRBD1 (6 bases). The V gene's germline CDR1 is SQVTM and CDR2 ANQGSEA. CDR3 length: 14 residues. Trimming stripped 3 bases from V and 3 bases from J, with 11 bases between. The CDR3 DNA reads as TGCAGCGTTGAGCCAGGGGCCCACACCGGGGAGCTGTTTTTT. The encoded protein is CSVEPGAHTGELFF.

The count of this clone is one. The CDR3 spells CASRSRGTSEGEQYF. As DNA, the CDR3 is TGCGCCAGCAGGTCCCGAGGGACTAGCGAGGGCGAGCAGTACTTC. This chain uses TRBV5-1 with TRBJ2-7, with 10 bases lining up with TRBD2. Germline CDR1 SGHRS, CDR2 YFSETQ. The length of the CDR3 is 15 residues. The junction had 11 bases not matched to a gene; V was cut back by 5 bases and J by 6 bases.

The chain has TRBV7-6 and TRBJ2-3, with 12 bases aligning to TRBD2. The CDR3 totals 18 residues. Germline V gene lookup returns CDR1 SGHVS and CDR2 FNYEAQ. V dropped 3 bases and J dropped 3; count of bases not matched to a gene: 10. The CDR3 nucleotides are TGTGCCAGCAGCTTTGCTAGCGGGAGGGCCGGTCGGACAGATACGCAGTATTTT. Residues: CASSFASGRAGRTDTQYF.

The V gene is TRBV24-1, the J gene TRBJ2-1; 9 bases are shared with TRBD1. There are 16 residues in the CDR3. Trimming at V came to 7 bases and at J to 4 bases, leaving 10 bases not matched to a gene. CDR1 and CDR2 (germline): KGHDR, SFDVKD. This CDR3 reads CATSSAGTGPYNEQFF. For the CDR3, the DNA is TGTGCCACCAGCTCCGCCGGGACAGGGCCATACAATGAGCAGTTCTTC.

This clone was counted only a few times. The CDR3 reads CASSGRTSGDSYEQYF. The CDR3 DNA follows: TGTGCCAGCAGCGGACGGACTAGCGGGGACTCCTACGAGCAGTACTTC. The chain combines TRBV5-4 with TRBJ2-7; 12 bases fit TRBD2. The V gene end was trimmed by 4 bases and the J gene end by 0 bases; junction bases not matched to a gene: 5. The CDR3 runs 16 residues. Germline CDR1 and CDR2: SGHNT and YYREEE (reference sequence).